The 17 T cell receptor beta chains presented below share a single source sample, sequenced in a study of STAT5B mutations in CD4+ large granular lymphocyte leukemia. Assay: immunoSEQ multiplex PCR; the TCRdb copy retains only in-frame clones and omits some. This table has roughly 48,000 clones, approximately 70% appearing once. The material sequenced was CD4+ T cells from blood buffy coats. The receptors shown here come from a human donor in good health.

The rearrangement joins TRBV7-2 to TRBJ2-2; D remains unclear. V was cut by 2 bases and J by 10 bases, with 8 bases left in between. The CDR3 has 12 amino acids. Germline CDR1 is SGHTA and CDR2 is FQGNSA. The CDR3, as DNA: TGTGCCAGCAGCTTATCCGTCGAGGAGCTGTTTTTT. This codes for CASSLSVEELFF. The full variable domain, rest sourced from reference TRBV7-2 and TRBJ2-2, is GAGVSQSPSNKVTEKGKDVELRCDPISGHTALYWYRQSLGQGLEFLIYFQGNSAPDKSGLPSDRFSAERTGGSVSTLTIQRTQQEDSAVYLCASSLSVEELFFGEGSRLTVL.

The chain recombines TRBV6-6 with TRBJ2-7; TRBD2 might be the D (6 bases). Germline CDR1 MNHNY, CDR2 SVGAGI (reference sequence). This CDR3 is built from 14 residues. V shed 0 bases and J shed 3 bases, with 9 bases lying between them. Here the CDR3 DNA reads TGTGCCAGCAGTTACTCTAGCGGTTACTACGAGCAGTACTTC. It yields the protein CASSYSSGYYEQYF.

V is TRBV7-6 and J is TRBJ2-1; possible D gene TRBD2, 6 bases. The CDR3 length is 14 residues. Germline V gene data show CDR1 as SGHVS and CDR2 as FNYEAQ. V was trimmed by 1 base and J by 9 bases, leaving 13 bases between them. The CDR3 DNA follows: TGTGCCAGCAGCTTAGGGGACTGGGGCGGTGAGCAGTTCTTC. It yields the protein CASSLGDWGGEQFF.

This clone has more than one count but fewer than ten. The rearrangement uses TRBV28 and TRBJ1-2; D perhaps matches TRBD1 (6 bases). This CDR3 region has 13 residues. V was cut by 5 bases and J by 8 bases, with 15 bases left in between. CDR1 and CDR2 from the germline V gene are MDHEN and SYDVKM. The CDR3 loop is CASSTQAGVGYTF. DNA for the CDR3: TGTGCCAGCAGTACCCAAGCAGGGGTCGGCTACACCTTC.

The chain uses TRBV4-2 and TRBJ2-5; TRBD2 might be the D (5 bases). Germline loops: CDR1 LGHNA, CDR2 YNFKEQ. The CDR3 has 14 amino acids. Trimming removed 4 bases from V and 0 bases from J, with 9 bases in between. The CDR3 DNA reads as TGTGCCAGCAGCCCGAGCGGCAACCAAGAGACCCAGTACTTC. The encoded protein is CASSPSGNQETQYF.

The sample holds a few counts of this clone. This chain joins TRBV18 and TRBJ2-7, with 8 bases aligning to TRBD1. Germline V CDR1 and CDR2: KGHSH, LQKENI. This CDR3 spans 14 amino acids. Trimming cost V 3 bases and J 2 bases; bases outside gene matches: 3. The CDR3 coding sequence is TGTGCCAGCTCACCGGACAGGGTAGCCTACGAGCAGTACTTC. Its translation: CASSPDRVAYEQYF. Complete variable domain (other parts from reference TRBV18 and TRBJ2-7): NAGVMQNPRHLVRRRGQEARLRCSPMKGHSHVYWYRQLPEEGLKFMVYLQKENIIDESGMPKERFSAEFPKEGPSILRIQQVVRGDSAAYFCASSPDRVAYEQYFGPGTRLTVT.

This clone was seen a few times. CDR3 nucleotides: TGTGCCAGCAGCTTAGCGCCCAGCAATGAGCAGTTCTTC. Translated: CASSLAPSNEQFF. This chain connects TRBV7-2 to TRBJ2-1; D gene ambiguous. Germline V gene data show CDR1 as SGHTA and CDR2 as FQGNSA. Trimming stripped 0 bases from V and 6 bases from J, with 6 bases between. This CDR3 comprises 13 residues.

The genes are TRBV30 and TRBJ1-2; D call uncertain. The CDR3 length is 12 residues. In germline, CDR1 is GTSNPN, CDR2 SVGIG (reference sequence). V lost 0 bases and J lost 7, with 9 bases in between. DNA of the CDR3: TGTGCCTGGAGTGTTCCGGGATCTGGCTACACCTTC. It specifies CAWSVPGSGYTF. Looking up the rest from reference TRBV30 and TRBJ1-2 gives the full variable domain: SQTIHQWPATLVQPVGSPLSLECTVEGTSNPNLYWYRQAAGRGLQLLFYSVGIGQISSEVPQNLSASRPQDRQFILSSKKLLLSDSGFYLCAWSVPGSGYTFGSGTRLTVV.

The chain employs TRBV29-1 and TRBJ1-2; the D gene is possibly TRBD1 (5 bases). Looked up from germline, CDR1 is SQVTM and CDR2 is ANQGSEA. The CDR3 spans 12 residues. Trimming took 6 bases from V and 8 from J, leaving 16 bases between them. The DNA for the CDR3 is TGCAGCGTCGCCGGGACTTTCGTGGGCTACACCTTC. Translated, it gives CSVAGTFVGYTF.

J is TRBJ1-3 and V is TRBV6-4; weak D call: TRBD1 (5 bases). Between the trimmed V and J ends, which lost 2 bases and 0 bases, there was a span of 14 bases. CDR1 is MRHNA and CDR2 is SNTAGT in the germline V gene. CDR3 length: 17 residues. The CDR3 DNA reads as TGTGCCAGCAGTGACCCGGGACTTACCATCTCTGGAAACACCATATATTTT. This translates into CASSDPGLTISGNTIYF.

Here the CDR3 reads CASSLHGGVNTEAFF. The CDR3 nucleotides are TGTGCCAGCAGTTTGCACGGGGGCGTGAACACTGAAGCTTTCTTT. The chain couples TRBV28 to TRBJ1-1, with a tentative D call TRBD1 (6 bases). Germline assignment: CDR1 MDHEN and CDR2 SYDVKM. V was cut by 3 bases and J by 0 bases, with 11 bases left in between. This CDR3 has 15 amino acids. Using reference TRBV28 and TRBJ1-1 for the parts outside the CDR3, the full variable domain is DVKVTQSSRYLVKRTGEKVFLECVQDMDHENMFWYRQDPGLGLRLIYFSYDVKMKEKGDIPEGYSVSREKKERFSLILESASTNQTSMYLCASSLHGGVNTEAFFGQGTRLTVV.

The CDR3 DNA reads as TGTGCCAGCAGCTTAGGGGCAGGGGGCTCTGGGGCCAACGTCCTGACTTTC. It codes for CASSLGAGGSGANVLTF. This sequence joins TRBV7-9 and TRBJ2-6, with 7 bases lining up with TRBD1. This CDR3 comprises 17 residues. Trimming took 1 base from V and 0 from J; bases not matched to a gene: 3. Germline CDR1 and CDR2: SEHNR and FQNEAQ (reference sequence).

V gene TRBV6-5 combines with J gene TRBJ1-1; the D gene is possibly TRBD1 (5 bases). Trimming left V 2 bases short and J 1 base short, with 8 bases between. The CDR3 totals 14 residues. Germline values: CDR1 MNHEY, CDR2 SVGAGI. CDR3 region: CASSYLTGNTEAFF. CDR3 bases: TGTGCCAGCAGTTACCTAACAGGGAACACTGAAGCTTTCTTT.

The chain uses TRBV19 and TRBJ2-3; possible D gene TRBD2, 6 bases. This CDR3 has 16 amino acids. Germline CDR1 and CDR2: LNHDA and SQIVND (reference sequence). V was cut by 2 bases and J by 8 bases, with 20 bases left in between. In DNA form, the CDR3 reads TGTGCCAGTAGTATATCCGCGGGGCCCTTGGGACGTACGCAGTATTTT. Translated, it gives CASSISAGPLGRTQYF.

DNA for the CDR3: TGTGCCATCAGTGAGTCTACAGGGATAGAGACCCAGTACTTC. Translated: CAISESTGIETQYF. The gene calls are TRBV10-3 and TRBJ2-5, with TRBD1 as a possible D gene (6 bases). The germline CDR1 and CDR2 sequences are ENHRY and SYGVKD. Trimming shortened V by 0 bases and J by 4 bases, and 9 bases separated the two germline ends. CDR3 length: 14 residues.

This clone showed up just a few times. This chain links TRBV28 with TRBJ2-2; D possibly corresponds to TRBD1 (5 bases). V was pared by 11 bases and J by 1 base, with 11 bases between. This CDR3 is built from 13 residues. Germline V lookup: CDR1 MDHEN, CDR2 SYDVKM. The CDR3 region has the DNA TGTGCCTCACAGGAGATGAACACCGGGGAGCTGTTTTTT. Translation gives CASQEMNTGELFF.

The chain combines TRBV18 with TRBJ1-1, with D possibly being TRBD1 (6 bases). The germline V and J ends were trimmed by 6 bases and 1 base, with 12 bases remaining between them. The CDR3 consists of 14 residues. The germline V gene encodes CDR1 KGHSH and CDR2 LQKENI. CDR3 amino acids: CASSGAGANTEAFF. The DNA for the CDR3 is TGTGCCAGCTCCGGGGCAGGGGCGAACACTGAAGCTTTCTTT.